Shown below are 20 T cell receptor beta chains from a single sample sequenced in a study of blood T cell repertoires in COVID-19. TCRdb's copy holds only in-frame clones and misses some; the assay was immunoSEQ multiplex PCR. The sample contains 200,000 to 250,000 clones, 75% to 90% of which appear only once. Sample: peripheral blood. The receptors derive from a man aged 60 to 69 who had recovered from COVID-19.

The chain couples TRBV27 to TRBJ2-7, with 10 nucleotides matching TRBD1. Germline trimming cut 7 bases from V and 4 bases from J; bases unmatched to any gene: 4. The length of the CDR3 is 13 residues. Germline V CDR1 and CDR2: MNHEY, SMNVEV (reference sequence). Here the CDR3 reads CASKDRGAYEQYF. CDR3 in DNA: TGTGCCAGCAAGGACAGGGGGGCTTACGAGCAGTACTTC.

The chain is built from TRBV9 and TRBJ2-5; D unclear. CDR3 length equals 13 residues. CDR1 SGDLS and CDR2 YYNGEE come from the germline V gene. V gave up 3 bases and J gave up 5 bases, with 11 bases separating them. The CDR3 sequence: CASSARPAETQYF. The DNA of the CDR3 is TGTGCCAGCAGCGCGCGGCCGGCGGAGACCCAGTACTTC.

Remarks on this clone: This CDR3 is also generated by other DNA sequences in the sample. This rearrangement joins TRBV20-1 to TRBJ2-7; D uncertain. Germline CDR1 is DFQATT and CDR2 is SNEGSKA (reference sequence). There are 11 residues in the CDR3. V was shortened by 3 bases and J by 1 base, with 4 bases between the two germline ends. The CDR3 loop is CSASGSYEQYF. For the CDR3, the DNA is TGCAGTGCTAGCGGGTCCTACGAGCAGTACTTC.

The chain combines TRBV28 with TRBJ2-1, with D tentatively TRBD2 (5 bases). Germline assignment: CDR1 MDHEN and CDR2 SYDVKM. This CDR3 has 14 amino acids. V lost 7 bases to trimming and J lost 3 bases, with 13 bases between them. This CDR3 reads CASTMGGSYNEQFF. The CDR3 nucleotides read TGTGCCAGCACAATGGGTGGGAGCTACAATGAGCAGTTCTTC.

The gene calls are TRBV2 and TRBJ2-7; D gene ambiguous. This CDR3 contains 10 residues. V lost 7 bases, J lost 2 bases, and 3 bases lay in between. Germline V gives CDR1 SNHLY, CDR2 FYNNEI. CDR3 region: CASKPYEQYF. CDR3 sequence (DNA): TGTGCCAGCAAGCCCTACGAGCAGTACTTC.

The rearrangement uses TRBV19 and TRBJ1-3; the D is unclear. This CDR3 is 16 amino acids long. The germline V gene has CDR1 LNHDA and CDR2 SQIVND (reference sequence). V was cut by 0 bases and J by 2 bases, with 11 bases left in between. DNA of the CDR3: TGTGCCAGTAGTATAGATCTGGGCGTGCCTGGAAACACCATATATTTT. Its protein product is CASSIDLGVPGNTIYF.

The rearrangement links TRBV11-1 to TRBJ1-1, with D possibly TRBD1 on 5 matching bases. CDR1 and CDR2 from the germline V gene are SGHAT and FQDESV (reference sequence). V was shortened by 5 bases and J by 4 bases, with 20 bases between the two germline ends. CDR3 length equals 16 residues. The DNA of the CDR3 is TGTGCCAGCAGCCCCTTAGGAGGCGGGGGGGGCACTGAAGCTTTCTTT. The encoded protein is CASSPLGGGGGTEAFF.

The chain joins TRBV5-5 to TRBJ1-2; 7 bases match TRBD1. The J segment lost 4 bases and the V segment lost 4 bases, leaving 7 bases of the junction unmatched. Germline-derived CDR1 and CDR2 are SGHKS and YYEKEE (reference sequence). This CDR3 has 14 residues. Here the CDR3 DNA reads TGTGCCAGCAGCGAGAGACAGGGTACCTATGGCTACACCTTC. This translates into CASSERQGTYGYTF.

The V call is TRBV19, the J call TRBJ2-1; TRBD1 matches 8 bases. The CDR3 extends over 16 amino acids. CDR1 is LNHDA, CDR2 SQIVND, per germline (reference sequence). V shed 1 base, J shed 3 bases, and the junction held 5 bases outside the gene matches. CDR3 in DNA: TGTGCCAGTAGTATAGTTGCAGGGGGCTTCTACAATGAGCAGTTCTTC. Amino acid sequence: CASSIVAGGFYNEQFF.

The V and J genes are TRBV7-2 and TRBJ2-3, with TRBD2 matching 9 bases. The CDR3 length is 15 residues. Germline CDR1 and CDR2: SGHTA and FQGNSA. J gave up 5 bases and V 5 bases, and 8 bases lay outside the gene matches. The CDR3 DNA follows: TGTGCCAGCAGCATGACTAGCGGAGGAAGAGATACGCAGTATTTT. It specifies CASSMTSGGRDTQYF.

This sequence joins TRBV4-2 and TRBJ2-7, with 9 bases fitting TRBD2. Germline CDR1 reads LGHNA; CDR2 reads YNFKEQ. J was trimmed by 0 bases and V by 1 base; bases with no gene match: 1. The CDR3 extends over 15 amino acids. As DNA, the CDR3 is TGTGCCAGCAGCCAAGGGACTAGCGTCTCCTACGAGCAGTACTTC. Residues: CASSQGTSVSYEQYF.

V usage is TRBV6-5 and J usage is TRBJ2-7; D perhaps matches TRBD1 (8 bases). V lost 4 bases and J 3 bases, leaving 16 bases between the germline ends. The CDR3 runs 15 residues. CDR1 is MNHEY and CDR2 is SVGAGI in the germline V gene. Written as DNA, the CDR3 is TGTGCCAGCAGTTTACAGGGGGGGGTAGGCTACGAGCAGTACTTC. Its translation: CASSLQGGVGYEQYF.

The chain recombines TRBV5-4 with TRBJ2-1; D is unresolved. The length of the CDR3 is 14 residues. Germline V gives CDR1 SGHNT, CDR2 YYREEE (reference sequence). V lost 5 bases and J lost 6, with 15 bases in between. The CDR3 spells CASSQSQVRNEQFF. CDR3 sequence (DNA): TGTGCCAGCAGTCAAAGCCAAGTCCGCAATGAGCAGTTCTTC.

J is TRBJ2-4 and V is TRBV5-3; D is possibly TRBD2 (6 bases). Being an ORF, TRBV5-3 has a function that is uncertain. Trimming took off 2 bases at V and 0 bases at J, with 15 bases between the two ends. The CDR3 is made up of 17 amino acids. The DNA for the CDR3 is TGTGCCAGAAGCTTTACTTTGGAGGGAAAAGCCAAAAACATTCAGTACTTC. Its protein is CARSFTLEGKAKNIQYF.

This clone has only a few counts. The chain joins TRBV9 to TRBJ1-5; 8 bases are a match to TRBD1. Per germline, CDR1 SGDLS and CDR2 YYNGEE. With 7 bases clipped from V and 3 bases from J, the junction kept 12 bases outside the gene matches. The CDR3 contains 16 residues. CDR3 nucleotide sequence: TGTGCCAGCGGTAGAGGTGGGGACAGGTTCAATCAGCCCCAGCATTTT. This sequence encodes CASGRGGDRFNQPQHF.

This clone was counted between two and nine times. The rearrangement links TRBV6-5 to TRBJ1-5; D might be TRBD1 (5 bases). V was pared by 6 bases and J by 3 bases, with 15 bases between. The CDR3 spans 15 residues. Germline CDR1 reads MNHEY; CDR2 reads SVGAGI. CDR3 sequence: CASSPPRQFNQPQHF. The CDR3 DNA reads TGTGCCAGCAGCCCCCCCAGACAGTTCAATCAGCCCCAGCATTTT.

The rearrangement joins TRBV12-3 or TRBV12-4 to TRBJ2-4; 7 positions agree with TRBD2. The CDR3 runs 11 residues. Trimming removed 8 bases from V and 5 bases from J; junction bases left unmatched: 0. The chain's CDR3 is CASREENIQYF. The DNA of the CDR3 is TGTGCCAGCCGGGAGGAAAACATTCAGTACTTC.

The chain joins TRBV4-3 to TRBJ1-2, with 8 bases lining up with TRBD1. From germline, CDR1 is LGHNA and CDR2 YSLEER. The CDR3 loop spans 15 amino acids. V lost 0 bases, J lost 2 bases, and 2 bases stayed unmatched. CDR3 sequence: CASSQETGENYGYTF. In DNA form, the CDR3 reads TGCGCCAGCAGCCAAGAGACAGGGGAGAACTATGGCTACACCTTC.

As to this clone: The junction differs from germline at one of its ends, possibly a read error. The CDR3, as DNA: TGTGCTAGCAGCTTAGCGCAGGGCTACGGGGAGCTGTTTTTT. This codes for CASSLAQGYGELFF. The chain employs TRBV7-7 and TRBJ2-2, with D possibly called TRBD1 or TRBD2 (5 bases each). CDR3 length: 14 residues. The germline gives CDR1 SSHAT, CDR2 FNYEAQ (reference sequence).

The chain has TRBV5-1 and TRBJ2-3, with TRBD2 as a possible D gene (5 bases). The V gene's germline CDR1 is SGHRS and CDR2 YFSETQ. The CDR3 length is 17 residues. V lost 4 bases and J lost 0, with 18 bases in between. In DNA form, the CDR3 reads TGCGCCAGCAGCCCCCCCAAGGGCGGGCTCAGCACAGATACGCAGTATTTT. It yields the protein CASSPPKGGLSTDTQYF.